This T cell receptor (beta chain) was obtained from a study of Tregs in tolerant kidney transplant recipients. Comment on this clone: What it recognizes is unknown.

Study results and caveats: Validation in larger populations is needed because few patients were studied. The most relevant donor-specific Treg TCRbeta repertoire apparently came from expansion with activated donor B cells. Some patients' samples used different primers over time, so nucleotide sequences weren't comparable.

V was pared by 5 bases and J by 4 bases, with 11 bases between. Germline V lookup: CDR1 SEHNR, CDR2 FQNEAQ (reference sequence). The CDR3 loop spans 13 amino acids. The method was immunoSEQ multiplex PCR; TCRdb's version includes in-frame clones alone and lacks a portion of them. Of approximately 93,000 clones in the sample, over 85% are singletons; the top ten hold 0.46%. The chain recombines TRBV7-9 with TRBJ2-5; weak D call: TRBD2 (7 bases). The sequencing used CD4+ T cells from blood, collected before the transplant. This TCR was sampled from a human donor who received a combined kidney and bone marrow transplant. CDR3 in amino acids: CASSPRGAETQYF. The CDR3 nucleotides read TGTGCCAGCAGCCCCCGGGGGGCAGAGACCCAGTACTTC.